This entry lists 5 T cell receptor beta chains sequenced from one sample in a study of monozygotic twins with inflammatory bowel disease. No DNA is given; TCRdb re-called the 5' RACE reads and lists each CDR3 protein once. This sample's table has 400,000 to 500,000 distinct CDR3 sequences. The source material was blood. The receptors shown here come from a human donor with ulcerative colitis or Crohn's disease, or a healthy co-twin of an affected twin (not recorded which).

V usage is TRBV5-8 and J usage is TRBJ1-2. Germline loops: CDR1 SGHTS, CDR2 YDEGEE. This CDR3 contains 13 residues. CDR3 loop: CASSFTVLSGYTF. The full variable domain, in which reference TRBV5-8 and TRBJ1-2 provide the parts outside the CDR3, is EAGVTQSPTHLIKTRGQQATLRCSPISGHTSVYWYQQALGLGLQFLLWYDEGEERNRGNFPPRFSGRQFPNYSSELNVNALELEDSALYLCASSFTVLSGYTFGSGTRLTVV.

The chain employs TRBV19 and TRBJ2-1; without DNA, the TCRdb call of TRBD1 cannot be checked. The CDR3 consists of 14 residues. Germline-derived CDR1 and CDR2 are LNHDA and SQIVND (reference sequence). CDR3 sequence: CASRRGDVYNEQFF.

The chain recombines TRBV5-1 with TRBJ2-3; TCRdb lists TRBD2, though no DNA is available to test this call. CDR3 length: 14 amino acids. CDR1 and CDR2 (germline): SGHRS, YFSETQ. CDR3 sequence: CASRREGRTDTQYF.

The chain employs TRBV5-1 and TRBJ1-1; TCRdb reports TRBD1, a call that lacks DNA to check it against. This CDR3 comprises 15 residues. Germline V lookup: CDR1 SGHRS, CDR2 YFSETQ. This CDR3 is CASSLQTGYDTEAFF. The full variable domain, its missing parts supplied by reference TRBV5-1 and TRBJ1-1, is KAGVTQTPRYLIKTRGQQVTLSCSPISGHRSVSWYQQTPGQGLQFLFEYFSETQRNKGNFPGRFSGRQFSNSRSEMNVSTLELGDSALYLCASSLQTGYDTEAFFGQGTRLTVV.

The rearrangement links TRBV7-2 to TRBJ1-2. The CDR3 is 15 residues long. Germline values: CDR1 SGHTA, CDR2 FQGNSA. CDR3 amino acids: CASSLETRFNYGYTF.